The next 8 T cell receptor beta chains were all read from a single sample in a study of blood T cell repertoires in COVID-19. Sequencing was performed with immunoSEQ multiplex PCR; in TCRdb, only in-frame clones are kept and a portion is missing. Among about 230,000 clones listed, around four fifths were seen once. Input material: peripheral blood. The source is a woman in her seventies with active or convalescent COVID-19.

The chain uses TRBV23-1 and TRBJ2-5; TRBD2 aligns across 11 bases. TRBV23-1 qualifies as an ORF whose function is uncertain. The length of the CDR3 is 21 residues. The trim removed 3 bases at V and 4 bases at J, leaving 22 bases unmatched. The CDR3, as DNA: TGCGCCAGCAGTCACTCCCGTCCGGGAACTAGCGGGAGTGCGATATTAGAGACCCAGTACTTC. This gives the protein CASSHSRPGTSGSAILETQYF.

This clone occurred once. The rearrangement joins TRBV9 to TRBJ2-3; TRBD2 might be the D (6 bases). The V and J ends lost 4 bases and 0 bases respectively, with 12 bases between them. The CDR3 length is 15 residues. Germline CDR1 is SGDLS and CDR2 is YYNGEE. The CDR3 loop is CASSFGAGSTDTQYF. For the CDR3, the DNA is TGTGCCAGCAGCTTTGGGGCGGGGAGCACAGATACGCAGTATTTT.

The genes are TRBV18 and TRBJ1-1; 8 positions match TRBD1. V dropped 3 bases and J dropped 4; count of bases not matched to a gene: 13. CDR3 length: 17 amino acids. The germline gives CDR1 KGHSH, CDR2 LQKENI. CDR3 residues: CASSPTGPGGDGTEAFF. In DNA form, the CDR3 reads TGTGCCAGCTCACCCACCGGGCCAGGGGGCGATGGCACTGAAGCTTTCTTT. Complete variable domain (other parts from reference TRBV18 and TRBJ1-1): NAGVMQNPRHLVRRRGQEARLRCSPMKGHSHVYWYRQLPEEGLKFMVYLQKENIIDESGMPKERFSAEFPKEGPSILRIQQVVRGDSAAYFCASSPTGPGGDGTEAFFGQGTRLTVV.

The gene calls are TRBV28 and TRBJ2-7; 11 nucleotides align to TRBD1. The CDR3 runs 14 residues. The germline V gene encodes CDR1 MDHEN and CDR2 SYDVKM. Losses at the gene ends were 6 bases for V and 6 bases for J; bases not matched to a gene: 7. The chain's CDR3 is CASSRGQGVTEQYF. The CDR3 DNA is TGTGCCAGCAGCCGGGGACAGGGGGTTACCGAGCAGTACTTC. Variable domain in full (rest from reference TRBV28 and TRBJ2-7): DVKVTQSSRYLVKRTGEKVFLECVQDMDHENMFWYRQDPGLGLRLIYFSYDVKMKEKGDIPEGYSVSREKKERFSLILESASTNQTSMYLCASSRGQGVTEQYFGPGTRLTVT.

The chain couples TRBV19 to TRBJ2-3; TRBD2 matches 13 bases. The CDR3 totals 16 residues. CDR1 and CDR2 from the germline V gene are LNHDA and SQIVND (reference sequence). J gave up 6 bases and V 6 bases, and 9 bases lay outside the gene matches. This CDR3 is CASRGPGLAGSDTQYF. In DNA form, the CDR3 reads TGTGCCAGTAGGGGGCCGGGACTAGCGGGGTCGGATACGCAGTATTTT.

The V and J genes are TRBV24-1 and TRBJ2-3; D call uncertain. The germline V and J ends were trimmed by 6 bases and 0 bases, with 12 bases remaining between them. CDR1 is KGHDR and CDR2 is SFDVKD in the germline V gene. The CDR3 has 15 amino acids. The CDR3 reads CATSFDETSTDTQYF. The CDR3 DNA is TGTGCCACCAGTTTCGATGAGACTAGCACAGATACGCAGTATTTT.

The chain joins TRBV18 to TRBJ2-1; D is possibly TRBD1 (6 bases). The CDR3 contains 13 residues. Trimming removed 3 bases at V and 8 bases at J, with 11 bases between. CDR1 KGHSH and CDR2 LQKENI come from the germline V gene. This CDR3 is CASSPGAADEQFF. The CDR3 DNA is TGTGCCAGCTCACCGGGGGCGGCCGATGAGCAGTTCTTC.

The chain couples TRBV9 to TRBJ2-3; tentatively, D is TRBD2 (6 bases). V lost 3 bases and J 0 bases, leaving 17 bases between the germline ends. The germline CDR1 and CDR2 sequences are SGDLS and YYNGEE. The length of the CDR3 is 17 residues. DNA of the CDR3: TGTGCCAGCAGCGGAGAGTGGGGGACTCCGAGCACAGATACGCAGTATTTT. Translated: CASSGEWGTPSTDTQYF.